The T cell receptor beta chain described here comes from a study of blood T cells in healthy people across ages. V was shortened by 5 bases and J by 0 bases, with 14 bases between the two germline ends. The CDR3 extends over 15 amino acids. Germline assignment: CDR1 MNHEY and CDR2 SMNVEV (reference sequence). Many counts were recorded for this clonotype. Its antigen is not known. Findings and limits, study-wide: Diversity estimated from one million T cells was considered an underestimate. As age increased, TCR beta diversity per million T cells fell in a roughly linear fashion.

It was with a sample-barcoded 5' primer and a J-beta primer mix that a second PCR of roughly 7 to 11 cycles was run. A template-switch adaptor that had 12 random nucleotides put a tag on each cDNA molecule. Every sample produced at least 2.5 million CDR3-containing paired-end reads. TCRdb ran MiXCR on the 5' RACE reads and lists one entry per CDR3 protein. The table lists 1.5 million to 2 million distinct CDR3 sequences, 28% of them singletons. The specimen was blood. The TCR was taken from a woman aged 25 to 39 in good health. This rearrangement joins TRBV27 to TRBJ2-7; possible D gene TRBD1, 5 bases. The CDR3 loop is CASSPQGTYSYEQYF. CDR3 nucleotides: TGTGCCAGCAGTCCTCAGGGTACCTACTCCTACGAGCAGTACTTC.